This T cell receptor (beta chain) was identified in a study of blood T cell repertoires in COVID-19. Across the whole study: The cDNA or gDNA used as material had been derived from T cells, B-cell-depleted T cells, or PBMCs.

Individuals aged roughly 18 to 90 years were recruited from roughly 22 US areas. Participants were placed into cohorts based on the clinical history they reported. Among Cohort 3 donors, those recovered had two negative PCRs, clearance, or symptom resolution. Sequencing was performed with immunoSEQ multiplex PCR; in TCRdb, only in-frame clones are kept and a portion is missing. The table records some 130,000 clones, roughly 90% of them present only once. The CDR3 runs to 14 residues. Germline lookup yields CDR1 SEHNR and CDR2 FQNEAQ (reference sequence). The germline V and J ends were trimmed by 5 bases and 3 bases, with 8 bases remaining between them.

This sequence joins TRBV7-9 and TRBJ1-6; D ambiguous. Sequencing input: PBMCs or T cells enriched from blood (not recorded which). The receptor was derived from a man between 50 and 59 years old who had recovered from COVID-19. CDR3 nucleotide sequence: TGTGCCAGCAGCCTCCGGGGCTATAATTCACCCCTCCACTTT. It yields the protein CASSLRGYNSPLHF. The whole variable domain, remainder taken from reference TRBV7-9 and TRBJ1-6, is DTGVSQNPRHKITKRGQNVTFRCDPISEHNRLYWYRQTLGQGPEFLTYFQNEAQLEKSRLLSDRFSAERPKGSFSTLEIQRTEQGDSAMYLCASSLRGYNSPLHFGNGTRLTVT.